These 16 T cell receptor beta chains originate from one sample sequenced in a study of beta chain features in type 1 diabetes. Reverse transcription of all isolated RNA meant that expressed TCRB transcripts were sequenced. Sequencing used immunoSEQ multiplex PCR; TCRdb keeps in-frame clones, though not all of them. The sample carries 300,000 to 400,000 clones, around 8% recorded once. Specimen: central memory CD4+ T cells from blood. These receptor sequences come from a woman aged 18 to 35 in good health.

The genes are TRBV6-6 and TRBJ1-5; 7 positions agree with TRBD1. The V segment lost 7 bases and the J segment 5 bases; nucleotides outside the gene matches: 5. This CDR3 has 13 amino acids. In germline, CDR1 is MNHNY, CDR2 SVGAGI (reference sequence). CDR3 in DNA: TGTGCCAGCACCTGGACAGGTTATCAGCCCCAGCATTTT. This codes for CASTWTGYQPQHF.

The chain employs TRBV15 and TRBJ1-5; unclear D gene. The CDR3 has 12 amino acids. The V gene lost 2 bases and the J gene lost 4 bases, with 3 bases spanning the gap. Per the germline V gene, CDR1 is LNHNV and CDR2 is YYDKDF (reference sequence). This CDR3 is CATSRLNQPQHF. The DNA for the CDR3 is TGTGCCACCAGCAGATTAAATCAGCCCCAGCATTTT.

The CDR3 region has the DNA TGTGCCAGCAGCACAGGACTAGCGGCTAACCAAGAGACCCAGTACTTC. Its protein is CASSTGLAANQETQYF. V is TRBV9 and J is TRBJ2-5; 10 bases line up with TRBD2. After removal of 4 bases from V and 0 bases from J, the junction contained 6 bases not matched to a gene. This CDR3 has 16 residues. Germline V CDR1 and CDR2: SGDLS, YYNGEE.

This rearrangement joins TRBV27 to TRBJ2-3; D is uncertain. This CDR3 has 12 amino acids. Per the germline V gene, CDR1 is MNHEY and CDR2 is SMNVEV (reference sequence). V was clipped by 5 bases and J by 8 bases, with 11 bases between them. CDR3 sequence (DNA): TGTGCCAGCAGTCCCCGTTTTGGTACGCAGTATTTT. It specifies CASSPRFGTQYF.

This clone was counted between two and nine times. CDR3 amino acids: CASSQFAADFYGYTF. The CDR3 bases are TGCGCCAGCAGTCAATTTGCGGCGGACTTCTATGGCTACACCTTC. The chain combines TRBV23-1 with TRBJ1-2, with D unresolved. TRBV23-1 belongs to the ORF category, with a function that is uncertain. Trimming cost V 1 base and J 4 bases, with 13 bases left between them. The CDR3 length is 15 residues.

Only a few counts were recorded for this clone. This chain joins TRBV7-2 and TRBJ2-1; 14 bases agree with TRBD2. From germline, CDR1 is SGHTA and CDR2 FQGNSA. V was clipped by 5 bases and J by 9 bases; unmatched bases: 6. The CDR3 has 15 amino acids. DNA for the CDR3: TGTGCCAGCAGCCCATCCGGACTAGCGGGAGGTGAGCAGTTCTTC. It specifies CASSPSGLAGGEQFF.

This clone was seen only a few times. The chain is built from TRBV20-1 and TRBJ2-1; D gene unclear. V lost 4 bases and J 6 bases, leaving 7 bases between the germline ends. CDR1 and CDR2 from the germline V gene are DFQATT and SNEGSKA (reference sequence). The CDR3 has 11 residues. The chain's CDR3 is CSATLFNEQFF. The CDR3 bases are TGCAGTGCTACCTTATTCAATGAGCAGTTCTTC.

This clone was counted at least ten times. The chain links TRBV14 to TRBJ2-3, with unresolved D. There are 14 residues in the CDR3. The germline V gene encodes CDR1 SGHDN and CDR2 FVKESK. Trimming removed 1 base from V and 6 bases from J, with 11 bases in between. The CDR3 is CASSQAWSVDTQYF. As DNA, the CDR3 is TGTGCCAGCAGCCAAGCTTGGAGCGTGGATACGCAGTATTTT.

The CDR3 loop reads CASSLAAGTRGDTQYF. In DNA, the CDR3 is TGTGCCAGCAGCTTAGCCGCCGGGACTAGGGGTGATACGCAGTATTTT. The chain combines TRBV7-3 with TRBJ2-3; 8 bases are a match to TRBD2. J gave up 6 bases and V 2 bases, and 10 bases lay outside the gene matches. Looked up from germline, CDR1 is SGHTA and CDR2 is FQGTGA. This CDR3 has 16 amino acids.

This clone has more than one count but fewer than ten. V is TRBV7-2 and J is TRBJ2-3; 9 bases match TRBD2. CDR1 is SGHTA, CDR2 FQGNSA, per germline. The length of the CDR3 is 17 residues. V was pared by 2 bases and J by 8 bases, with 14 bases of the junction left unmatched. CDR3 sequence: CASSLTAGGGAQITQYF. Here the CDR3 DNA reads TGTGCCAGCAGCTTAACAGCGGGAGGAGGTGCACAGATTACGCAGTATTTT.

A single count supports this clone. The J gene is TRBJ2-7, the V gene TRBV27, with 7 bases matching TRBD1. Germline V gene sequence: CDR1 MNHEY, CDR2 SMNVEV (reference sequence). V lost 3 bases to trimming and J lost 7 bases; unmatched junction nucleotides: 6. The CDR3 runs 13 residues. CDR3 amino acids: CASSFRGGREQYF. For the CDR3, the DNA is TGTGCCAGCAGTTTCCGAGGGGGCAGGGAGCAGTACTTC.

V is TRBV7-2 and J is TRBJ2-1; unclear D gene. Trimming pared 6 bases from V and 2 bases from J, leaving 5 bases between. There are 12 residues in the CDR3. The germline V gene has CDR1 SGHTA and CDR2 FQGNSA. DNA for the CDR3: TGTGCCAGCAGACAGACCTACAATGAGCAGTTCTTC. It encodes CASRQTYNEQFF.

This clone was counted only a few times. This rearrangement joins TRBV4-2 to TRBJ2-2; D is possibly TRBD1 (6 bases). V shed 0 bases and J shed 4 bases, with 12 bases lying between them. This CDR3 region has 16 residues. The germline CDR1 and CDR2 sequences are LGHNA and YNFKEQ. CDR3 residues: CASSQDPWTVTGELFF. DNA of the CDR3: TGTGCCAGCAGCCAAGATCCCTGGACAGTCACCGGGGAGCTGTTTTTT.

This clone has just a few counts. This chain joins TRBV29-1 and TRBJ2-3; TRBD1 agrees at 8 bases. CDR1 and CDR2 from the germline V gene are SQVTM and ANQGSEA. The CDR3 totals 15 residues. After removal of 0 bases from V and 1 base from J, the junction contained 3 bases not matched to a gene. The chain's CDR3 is CSVEDDRGRTDTQYF. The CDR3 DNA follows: TGCAGCGTTGAAGATGACAGGGGCCGCACAGATACGCAGTATTTT.

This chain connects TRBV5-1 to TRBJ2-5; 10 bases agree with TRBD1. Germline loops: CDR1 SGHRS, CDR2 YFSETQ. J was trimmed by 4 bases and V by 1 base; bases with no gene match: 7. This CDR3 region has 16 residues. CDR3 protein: CASSLIPRTGGETQYF. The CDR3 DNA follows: TGCGCCAGCAGCTTGATCCCTCGGACAGGGGGAGAGACCCAGTACTTC.

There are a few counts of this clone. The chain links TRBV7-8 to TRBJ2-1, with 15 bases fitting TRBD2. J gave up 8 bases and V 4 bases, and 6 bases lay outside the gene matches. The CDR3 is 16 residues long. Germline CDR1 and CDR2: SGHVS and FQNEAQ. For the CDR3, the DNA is TGTGCCAGCAGCTCGACCGGGACTAGCGGGAGGTATGAGCAGTTCTTC. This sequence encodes CASSSTGTSGRYEQFF.